The 23 T cell receptor beta chains below come from one sample, sequenced in a study of blood T cell repertoires in COVID-19. The table came from immunoSEQ multiplex PCR; TCRdb's copy has only in-frame clones and leaves some out. The sample gives around 270,000 clones, less than 90% of which show up once; 4.2% is in the top ten. Sequencing used peripheral blood. These receptors came from a man aged 60 to 69 with acute or convalescent COVID-19.

In the case of this clone: Within the sample, other DNA sequences also encode this same CDR3. This chain joins TRBV7-2 and TRBJ2-7, with a weak D call TRBD1 (6 bases). The germline V gene encodes CDR1 SGHTA and CDR2 FQGNSA. CDR3 length equals 13 residues. V shed 0 bases and J shed 4 bases, with 7 bases lying between them. The CDR3 coding sequence is TGTGCCAGCAGCTTAGCGGGGGCTTACGAGCAGTACTTC. Translated: CASSLAGAYEQYF. Using reference TRBV7-2 and TRBJ2-7 for the parts outside the CDR3, the full variable domain is GAGVSQSPSNKVTEKGKDVELRCDPISGHTALYWYRQSLGQGLEFLIYFQGNSAPDKSGLPSDRFSAERTGGSVSTLTIQRTQQEDSAVYLCASSLAGAYEQYFGPGTRLTVT.

The chain combines TRBV20-1 with TRBJ2-7; D is possibly TRBD2 (5 bases). The CDR3 runs to 11 residues. The germline CDR1 and CDR2 sequences are DFQATT and SNEGSKA (reference sequence). The ends were cut back, 2 bases at V and 9 bases at J, with 11 bases in the middle. The CDR3 nucleotides read TGCAGTGCTAGAACTGAGGGCGGGCAGTACTTC. Amino acid sequence: CSARTEGGQYF.

This chain uses TRBV5-8 with TRBJ2-1; 8 bases fit TRBD2. The CDR3 spans 15 residues. Germline-derived CDR1 and CDR2 are SGHTS and YDEGEE. The V gene end was trimmed by 1 base and the J gene end by 4 bases; junction bases not matched to a gene: 4. DNA of the CDR3: TGTGCCAGCAGCTTGCCCGGGAGGGCTTACAATGAGCAGTTCTTC. It codes for CASSLPGRAYNEQFF.

This clone was seen just once. The chain employs TRBV27 and TRBJ2-7; 7 bases map to TRBD2. The length of the CDR3 is 14 residues. Germline V gene sequence: CDR1 MNHEY, CDR2 SMNVEV (reference sequence). Trimming removed 7 bases from V and 4 bases from J; junction bases left unmatched: 10. CDR3 DNA sequence: TGTGCCAGCAAATACCGGGAGGATGGTTACGAGCAGTACTTC. This translates into CASKYREDGYEQYF.

V usage is TRBV5-1 and J usage is TRBJ2-1, with TRBD1 matching 7 bases. After removal of 0 bases from V and 7 bases from J, the junction contained 1 base not matched to a gene. This CDR3 is 13 amino acids long. CDR1 and CDR2 (germline): SGHRS, YFSETQ. CDR3 sequence (DNA): TGCGCCAGCAGCTTGGGGGGACAGAATGAGCAGTTCTTC. Its protein product is CASSLGGQNEQFF.

J is TRBJ2-7 and V is TRBV7-8; the match to TRBD1 covers 7 bases. CDR3 length: 15 residues. Germline V gene sequence: CDR1 SGHVS, CDR2 FQNEAQ. V was pared by 5 bases and J by 3 bases, with 10 bases of the junction left unmatched. CDR3 residues: CASSQRQGSYYEQYF. In DNA form, the CDR3 reads TGTGCCAGCAGCCAAAGACAGGGCTCCTACTACGAGCAGTACTTC. The full variable domain, in which reference TRBV7-8 and TRBJ2-7 provide the parts outside the CDR3, is GAGVSQSPRYKVAKRGQDVALRCDPISGHVSLFWYQQALGQGPEFLTYFQNEAQLDKSGLPSDRFFAERPEGSVSTLKIQRTQQEDSAVYLCASSQRQGSYYEQYFGPGTRLTVT.

The chain is built from TRBV9 and TRBJ1-1; no reliable D call. CDR3 length equals 12 residues. V was trimmed by 0 bases and J by 3 bases, leaving 3 bases between them. The germline V gene has CDR1 SGDLS and CDR2 YYNGEE. The chain's CDR3 is CASSVGHTEAFF. CDR3 in DNA: TGTGCCAGCAGCGTAGGGCACACTGAAGCTTTCTTT.

The rearrangement links TRBV18 to TRBJ2-7, with D uncertain. The CDR3 contains 13 residues. CDR1 and CDR2 from the germline V gene are KGHSH and LQKENI. V was shortened by 6 bases and J by 7 bases, with 16 bases between the two germline ends. CDR3 region: CASSPERSLEQYF. For the CDR3, the DNA is TGTGCCAGCTCGCCCGAGAGGTCGTTAGAGCAGTACTTC.

The V and J genes are TRBV7-3 and TRBJ2-3; the match to TRBD2 covers 13 bases. With 5 bases clipped from V and 8 bases from J, the junction kept 7 bases outside the gene matches. Germline CDR1 and CDR2: SGHTA and FQGTGA. This CDR3 is 15 amino acids long. Here the CDR3 DNA reads TGTGCCAGCAGCCGACCCGGACTAGCGGGGGCTACGCAGTATTTT. It encodes CASSRPGLAGATQYF.

The chain links TRBV6-5 to TRBJ1-2; D is perhaps TRBD1 (5 bases). The V and J ends lost 6 bases and 4 bases respectively, with 12 bases between them. Looked up from germline, CDR1 is MNHEY and CDR2 is SVGAGI. This CDR3 comprises 13 residues. The CDR3 loop reads CASSPDSLYGYTF. The CDR3, as DNA: TGTGCCAGCAGCCCCGACAGCCTCTATGGCTACACCTTC.

A single count supports this clone. This chain joins TRBV6-6 and TRBJ2-7, with TRBD1 as a possible D gene (6 bases). CDR3 length equals 12 residues. CDR1 and CDR2 (germline): MNHNY, SVGAGI (reference sequence). The ends were cut back, 5 bases at V and 3 bases at J, with 8 bases in the middle. In DNA form, the CDR3 reads TGTGCCAGCAGTATGGGACACTACGAGCAGTACTTC. Its translation is CASSMGHYEQYF.

The rearrangement uses TRBV6-5 and TRBJ2-5; tentative D call: TRBD1 (6 bases). The CDR3 spans 15 residues. Germline V gene sequence: CDR1 MNHEY, CDR2 SVGAGI. The V end lost 0 bases, the J end lost 4 bases, and 12 bases lay between the germline ends. In DNA form, the CDR3 reads TGTGCCAGCAGTTACTCACAGGGTCGAGGAGAGACCCAGTACTTC. Protein product: CASSYSQGRGETQYF.

The V gene is TRBV3-1 (or the pseudogene TRBV3-2), the J gene TRBJ2-3; the match to TRBD2 covers 11 bases. With V trimmed by 4 bases and J by 7 bases, 7 bases remained unmatched. CDR1 LGHDT and CDR2 YNNKEL come from the germline V gene (reference sequence). The CDR3 runs 15 residues. In DNA, the CDR3 is TGTGCCAGCAGCCGCATAGCGGGAGGGCCGAATACGCAGTATTTT. Translated: CASSRIAGGPNTQYF.

V usage is TRBV28 and J usage is TRBJ1-3; D is unresolved. V lost 2 bases to trimming and J lost 6 bases, with 14 bases between them. The CDR3 totals 15 residues. The V gene's germline CDR1 is MDHEN and CDR2 SYDVKM. CDR3 residues: CASSLGETSSNTIYF. In DNA, the CDR3 is TGTGCCAGCAGTTTAGGAGAGACCTCTTCAAACACCATATATTTT. The full variable domain, rest sourced from reference TRBV28 and TRBJ1-3, is DVKVTQSSRYLVKRTGEKVFLECVQDMDHENMFWYRQDPGLGLRLIYFSYDVKMKEKGDIPEGYSVSREKKERFSLILESASTNQTSMYLCASSLGETSSNTIYFGEGSWLTVV.

The rearrangement joins TRBV27 to TRBJ1-6; D remains unclear. This CDR3 comprises 13 residues. Germline V gene data show CDR1 as MNHEY and CDR2 as SMNVEV (reference sequence). V dropped 2 bases and J dropped 8 bases, with 7 bases sitting between them. CDR3 protein: CASSLREDSPLHF. CDR3 in DNA: TGTGCCAGCAGTTTAAGGGAGGATTCACCCCTCCACTTT.

The chain uses TRBV27 and TRBJ2-7, with 10 positions matching TRBD1. CDR1 is MNHEY and CDR2 is SMNVEV in the germline V gene (reference sequence). This CDR3 has 14 amino acids. V dropped 4 bases and J dropped 4; count of bases not matched to a gene: 4. CDR3 DNA: TGTGCCAGCAGTTCCGGGACAGGGGAGTACGAGCAGTACTTC. It is translated as CASSSGTGEYEQYF.

The chain has TRBV28 and TRBJ1-5, with TRBD1 matching over 12 bases. This CDR3 region has 16 residues. CDR1 and CDR2 from the germline V gene are MDHEN and SYDVKM. V trimming: 6 bases; J trimming: 10 bases; junction bases outside the gene matches: 13. The CDR3 DNA follows: TGTGCCAGCAGAAACCCCGGGACAGGGGGCTGGCTACCCCAGCATTTT. Translated: CASRNPGTGGWLPQHF.

The chain uses TRBV6-6 and TRBJ1-1; unclear D gene. The V end was cut by 6 bases, the J end by 1 base, with 15 bases between. This CDR3 has 15 residues. Per germline, CDR1 MNHNY and CDR2 SVGAGI (reference sequence). CDR3: CASSRKAARNTEAFF. CDR3 DNA: TGTGCCAGCAGCCGGAAGGCAGCGAGGAACACTGAAGCTTTCTTT.

The chain uses TRBV5-1 and TRBJ2-3; 8 bases fit TRBD2. CDR3 length: 17 residues. J gave up 2 bases and V 0 bases, and 8 bases lay outside the gene matches. The germline V gene has CDR1 SGHRS and CDR2 YFSETQ. DNA of the CDR3: TGCGCCAGCAGCTTGGCCGGCGGGGGGCCGAACACAGATACGCAGTATTTT. It specifies CASSLAGGGPNTDTQYF.

This chain connects TRBV28 to TRBJ2-1; 9 bases agree with TRBD1. This CDR3 has 16 amino acids. From germline, CDR1 is MDHEN and CDR2 SYDVKM. V trimming: 5 bases; J trimming: 1 base; junction bases outside the gene matches: 6. Here the CDR3 reads CASSATGGPSYNEQFF. CDR3 DNA sequence: TGTGCCAGCAGTGCTACAGGGGGCCCTTCCTACAATGAGCAGTTCTTC.

The chain is built from TRBV28 and TRBJ2-1; TRBD2 aligns across 11 bases. The CDR3 totals 14 residues. V lost 11 bases to trimming and J lost 5 bases; unmatched junction nucleotides: 8. CDR1 and CDR2 (germline): MDHEN, SYDVKM. The CDR3 protein is CAANPGLADNEQFF. The CDR3 DNA reads as TGTGCCGCGAACCCGGGACTAGCGGACAATGAGCAGTTCTTC. Full variable domain (missing parts from reference TRBV28 and TRBJ2-1): DVKVTQSSRYLVKRTGEKVFLECVQDMDHENMFWYRQDPGLGLRLIYFSYDVKMKEKGDIPEGYSVSREKKERFSLILESASTNQTSMYLCAANPGLADNEQFFGPGTRLTVL.

The chain recombines TRBV7-9 with TRBJ1-2, with D maybe TRBD1 (6 bases). Trimming took 1 base from V and 8 from J, leaving 23 bases between them. The CDR3 length is 17 residues. Looked up from germline, CDR1 is SEHNR and CDR2 is FQNEAQ (reference sequence). The CDR3 here is CASSLGGLLRRPEGYTF. The CDR3 DNA follows: TGTGCCAGCAGCTTAGGGGGGCTCCTGAGGCGACCGGAGGGCTACACCTTC.

This clone was seen only a few times. The V and J genes are TRBV7-2 and TRBJ2-1, with 11 bases lining up with TRBD2. The CDR3 is 14 amino acids. Germline V gene sequence: CDR1 SGHTA, CDR2 FQGNSA. Trimming cost V 4 bases and J 10 bases; bases outside gene matches: 6. Here the CDR3 reads CASSSTSGGGEQFF. CDR3 DNA: TGTGCCAGCAGCTCCACTAGCGGGGGTGGGGAGCAGTTCTTC.